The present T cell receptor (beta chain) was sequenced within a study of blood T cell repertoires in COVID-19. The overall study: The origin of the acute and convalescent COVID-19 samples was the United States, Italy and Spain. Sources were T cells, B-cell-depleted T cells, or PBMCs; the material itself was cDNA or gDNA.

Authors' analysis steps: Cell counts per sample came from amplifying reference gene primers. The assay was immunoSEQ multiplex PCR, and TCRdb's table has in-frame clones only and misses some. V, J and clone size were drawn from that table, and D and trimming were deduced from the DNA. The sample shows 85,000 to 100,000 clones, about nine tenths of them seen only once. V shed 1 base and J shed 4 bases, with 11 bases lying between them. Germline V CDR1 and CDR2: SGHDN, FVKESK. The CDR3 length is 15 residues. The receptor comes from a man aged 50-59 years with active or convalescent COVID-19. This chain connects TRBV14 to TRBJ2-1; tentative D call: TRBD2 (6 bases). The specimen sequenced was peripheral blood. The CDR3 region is CASSQGLEVYNEQFF. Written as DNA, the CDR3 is TGTGCCAGCAGCCAAGGACTAGAAGTATACAATGAGCAGTTCTTC.